This T cell receptor beta chain was observed in a study of human T cells and chemical hapten exposure. CDR1 SGHAT and CDR2 FQNNGV come from the germline V gene. The CDR3 covers 15 residues. Unmatched junction bases numbered 4, after V lost 3 bases and J lost 6 bases. The library attached unique molecular identifiers to individual cDNA molecules. Each CDR3 protein gets one entry after TCRdb re-called the RACE reads with MiXCR. The sample consists of some 190,000 distinct CDR3 sequences, under 25% of them appearing once. Regarding time point: patch test 1, 2 weeks after DPC sensitization. This sample's treatment: therapeutic diphenylcyclopropenone sensitization with weekly scalp DPC.

The chain joins TRBV11-2 to TRBJ2-1; TRBD2 agrees at 11 bases. Sample: whole blood, taken in connection with sensitization to the hapten diphenylcyclopropenone (DPC). This clonotype originated in a woman between 50 and 59 years old with alopecia areata. Some clones in this sample may be carry-over from other donors' samples. CDR3 residues: CASSFTSGSGNEQFF. The CDR3 DNA reads TGTGCCAGCAGCTTTACTAGCGGGAGCGGCAATGAGCAGTTCTTC.